This T cell receptor beta chain was retrieved from a study of prognosis after radiotherapy for stage I lung cancer. At the level of the study: About 15 of the patients were found to have newly diagnosed primary stage I lung tumors, and four or five were living with oligometastatic NSCLC after surgical resection of the primary tumor.

Ten or more counts support this clonotype. Its antigen remains unknown. Amplification of TCR beta CDR3 from genomic DNA used two-round multiplex PCR. For every TRBV and TRBJ gene, a specific primer was used in first-round PCR. TCRdb called the multiplex PCR reads again in MiXCR, with one record for every CDR3 protein. The sample consists of roughly 12,000 distinct CDR3 sequences, about 43% of them appearing once. Study-level findings and limits: Shannon entropy (measured after stereotactic body radiation therapy) was lower in patients who went on to develop distant metastases.

This specimen consisted of PBMCs, obtained before or after stereotactic body radiation therapy (not recorded which). The sequence was obtained from a donor at least 50 years old with non-small cell lung cancer.

The CDR3 protein is CASSFGPDGNEQFF. The CDR3 nucleotides are TGCGCCAGCAGCTTCGGGCCGGACGGCAATGAGCAGTTCTTC. The chain couples TRBV5-1 to TRBJ2-1, with D unresolved. CDR1 SGHRS and CDR2 YFSETQ come from the germline V gene. V lost 2 bases and J 6 bases, leaving 12 bases between the germline ends. The length of the CDR3 is 14 residues.